One sample yielded the 2 T cell receptor beta chains listed below, sequenced in a study of OX40 agonist ivuxolimab in advanced cancers. Sequenced by immunoSEQ multiplex PCR; TCRdb stores in-frame clones only, minus some. The profile shows approximately 15,000 clones, about 86% of them singletons. Sequencing was performed on CD4+ or CD8+ T cells sorted from blood, taken in a trial of the OX40 agonist ivuxolimab. The source is an adult with an advanced solid tumor such as melanoma, head and neck, liver or kidney cancer.

This chain links TRBV28 with TRBJ2-7; 9 bases map to TRBD1. J lost 1 base, V lost 5 bases, and 6 bases had no gene match. Germline CDR1 is MDHEN and CDR2 is SYDVKM. The CDR3 is 15 residues long. The CDR3 DNA reads TGTGCCAGCAGTGGTACGGGACAGGGATCCTACGAGCAGTACTTC. Translating it yields CASSGTGQGSYEQYF. The full variable domain, in which reference TRBV28 and TRBJ2-7 provide the parts outside the CDR3, is DVKVTQSSRYLVKRTGEKVFLECVQDMDHENMFWYRQDPGLGLRLIYFSYDVKMKEKGDIPEGYSVSREKKERFSLILESASTNQTSMYLCASSGTGQGSYEQYFGPGTRLTVT.

A few counts support this clone. V and J are TRBV7-9 and TRBJ2-7, with 7 nucleotides matching TRBD1. From germline, CDR1 is SEHNR and CDR2 FQNEAQ (reference sequence). This CDR3 is built from 13 residues. V trimming: 6 bases; J trimming: 5 bases; junction bases outside the gene matches: 7. The CDR3 loop reads CASSYRGWDEQYF. CDR3 DNA sequence: TGTGCCAGCAGTTACAGGGGCTGGGACGAGCAGTACTTC.